These T cell receptor beta chains were read from a single sample in a study of blood T cell repertoires in COVID-19. Some clones are missing from TCRdb's copy, which holds only in-frame ones; the method was immunoSEQ multiplex PCR. The sample holds approximately 320,000 clones, 70% to 90% seen once. Source material: peripheral blood. The source of these receptors is a human donor in a cohort sampled during active COVID-19. Both conserved end residues are part of each CDR3. D genes are given only for firm matches. Not every row has a clone size; where given, it reads once, few, many or a size class.

D gene: .
clone size: few
V gene: TRBV7-7
J gene: TRBJ1-1
CDR3 DNA: TGTGCCAGCAGCTTAGACAGGAACACTGAAGCTTTCTTT
CDR3 protein: CASSLDRNTEAFF

D gene: TRBD1
clone size: few
V gene: TRBV10-1
J gene: TRBJ2-5
CDR3 DNA: TGCGCCAGCAGTGAAGGGACAGGGGTAGAGGAGACCCAGTACTTC
CDR3 protein: CASSEGTGVEETQYF

D gene: .
clone size: .
V gene: TRBV5-1
J gene: TRBJ2-1
CDR3 DNA: TGCGCCAGCAGCTTGGTAGCCTACAATGAGCAGTTCTTC
CDR3 protein: CASSLVAYNEQFF

D gene: TRBD1
clone size: .
V gene: TRBV19
J gene: TRBJ1-6
CDR3 DNA: TGTGCCAGTAGTTTGCGACAGGGGAATTCACCCCTCCACTTT
CDR3 protein: CASSLRQGNSPLHF

D gene: TRBD1
clone size: .
V gene: TRBV18
J gene: TRBJ1-5
CDR3 DNA: TGTGCCAGCTCATCCGGGACAGGGGTAGAGCCCCAGCATTTT
CDR3 protein: CASSSGTGVEPQHF

D gene: .
clone size: .
V gene: TRBV5-4
J gene: TRBJ1-2
CDR3 DNA: TGTGCCAGCAGCTTGGTCCAGGGGCCCTATGGCTACACCTTC
CDR3 protein: CASSLVQGPYGYTF

D gene: .
clone size: .
V gene: TRBV5-1
J gene: TRBJ1-1
CDR3 DNA: TGCGCCAGCAGCTTGGTTGAGGGTTTGGGATACACTGAAGCTTTCTTT
CDR3 protein: CASSLVEGLGYTEAFF

D gene: TRBD1
clone size: .
V gene: TRBV24-1
J gene: TRBJ2-2
CDR3 DNA: TGTGCCACCAGTGACAAAGGGACAGGGGGTCACACCGGGGAGCTGTTTTTT
CDR3 protein: CATSDKGTGGHTGELFF

D gene: .
clone size: .
V gene: TRBV5-1
J gene: TRBJ1-1
CDR3 DNA: TGCGCCAGCAGCCCCCAGAGGACAGTCCGTCCTGAAGCTTTCTTT
CDR3 protein: CASSPQRTVRPEAFF

D gene: TRBD1
clone size: .
V gene: TRBV6-6
J gene: TRBJ2-1
CDR3 DNA: TGTGCCAGCAGTCCGACAGGCATACAGGGGAGCTCCTACAATGAGCAGTTCTTC
CDR3 protein: CASSPTGIQGSSYNEQFF

D gene: .
clone size: .
V gene: TRBV6-1
J gene: TRBJ1-5
CDR3 DNA: TGTGCCAGCAGTGACGGGGACTATAGCAATCAGCCCCAGCATTTT
CDR3 protein: CASSDGDYSNQPQHF

D gene: .
clone size: many
V gene: TRBV11-2
J gene: TRBJ2-3
CDR3 DNA: TGTGCCAGCAGCAAGATGACCGGACAGCTTCTCACAGATACGCAGTATTTT
CDR3 protein: CASSKMTGQLLTDTQYF

D gene: TRBD1
clone size: .
V gene: TRBV6-1
J gene: TRBJ1-2
CDR3 DNA: TGTGCCAGCAGTGTCGACAGGGGGCGCGTGAACTATGGCTACACCTTC
CDR3 protein: CASSVDRGRVNYGYTF

D gene: .
clone size: .
V gene: TRBV18
J gene: TRBJ1-1
CDR3 DNA: TGTGCCAGCTCGCCAGGGGAGGGCACTGAAGCTTTCTTT
CDR3 protein: CASSPGEGTEAFF

D gene: TRBD1
clone size: .
V gene: TRBV2
J gene: TRBJ1-1
CDR3 DNA: TGTGCCAGTTCAGGACAGGGGAACACTGAAGCTTTCTTT
CDR3 protein: CASSGQGNTEAFF

D gene: .
clone size: .
V gene: TRBV4-2
J gene: TRBJ2-3
CDR3 DNA: TGTGCCAGCAGCCAAACACAGCCCGATACGCAGTATTTT
CDR3 protein: CASSQTQPDTQYF

D gene: .
clone size: .
V gene: TRBV9
J gene: TRBJ1-1
CDR3 DNA: TGTGCCAGCAGCGTAAGAGGCGGGGACGGTGAAGCTTTCTTT
CDR3 protein: CASSVRGGDGEAFF

D gene: .
clone size: few
V gene: TRBV7-3
J gene: TRBJ2-1
CDR3 DNA: TGTGCCAGCAGCTTACTTGGGGGGAACTCGAACAATGAGCAGTTCTTC
CDR3 protein: CASSLLGGNSNNEQFF

D gene: .
clone size: .
V gene: TRBV12-3/TRBV12-4
J gene: TRBJ1-4
CDR3 DNA: TGTGCCAGCAGCGCGGCGGCTAATGAAAAACTGTTTTTT
CDR3 protein: CASSAAANEKLFF

D gene: TRBD1
clone size: .
V gene: TRBV19
J gene: TRBJ1-5
CDR3 DNA: TGTGCCAGTAGGCAAGTCCCGGGACAGTCTAGCAATCAGCCCCAGCATTTT
CDR3 protein: CASRQVPGQSSNQPQHF

D gene: .
clone size: .
V gene: TRBV30
J gene: TRBJ2-7
CDR3 DNA: TGTGCCTGGAGTCCGAACTACTACGAGCAGTACTTC
CDR3 protein: CAWSPNYYEQYF

D gene: .
clone size: .
V gene: TRBV4-2
J gene: TRBJ2-1
CDR3 DNA: TGTGCCAGCAGCCAAGAGCGGAGCGGTGGTCCCTACAATGAGCAGTTCTTC
CDR3 protein: CASSQERSGGPYNEQFF

D gene: .
clone size: .
V gene: TRBV14
J gene: TRBJ2-3
CDR3 DNA: TGTGCCAGCAGCCAAGCCCAGGGATTTTCAGATACGCAGTATTTT
CDR3 protein: CASSQAQGFSDTQYF